The 20 T cell receptor beta chains given below trace back to one sample, sequenced in a study of cytomegalovirus exposure and HLA in healthy donors. PCR involved 60 Vbeta and 13 Jbeta primers. Assay: immunoSEQ multiplex PCR; the TCRdb copy retains only in-frame clones and omits some. The sample has 200,000 to 250,000 clones, more than 60% seen once. The sequenced sample consisted of PBMCs. All receptors come from a woman between 55 and 75 years old in good health and CMV-seropositive.

V gene TRBV21-1 combines with J gene TRBJ2-4; no DNA check was done on the table's D call, TRBD1. TRBV21-1 is labeled a pseudogene. There are 15 residues in the CDR3. CDR3 bases: TGTGCCAGCAGCAAGCCAGGGGGAGCCAAAAACATTCAGTACTTC. Amino acids: CASSKPGGAKNIQYF.

The V and J genes are TRBV20-1 and TRBJ2-5, with a weak D call TRBD1 (5 bases). Germline V gene sequence: CDR1 DFQATT, CDR2 SNEGSKA (reference sequence). This CDR3 contains 11 residues. The V and J ends lost 6 bases and 11 bases respectively, with 16 bases between them. The CDR3 spells CSATFQGPQYF. For the CDR3, the DNA is TGCAGTGCGACCTTTCAGGGTCCTCAGTACTTC.

The chain uses TRBV28 and TRBJ1-2; D is unresolved. The CDR3 sequence is 13 residues long. V lost 10 bases to trimming and J lost 6 bases, with 18 bases between them. Germline V gives CDR1 MDHEN, CDR2 SYDVKM. CDR3 sequence reads: CAIGRAAFDGYTF. The CDR3, as DNA: TGTGCCATCGGGAGGGCGGCCTTCGATGGCTACACCTTC.

This chain joins TRBV5-6 and TRBJ2-1, with 13 positions matching TRBD2. The CDR3 contains 18 residues. The germline gives CDR1 SGHDT, CDR2 YYEEEE. V lost 4 bases to trimming and J lost 4 bases; unmatched junction nucleotides: 11. CDR3 in amino acids: CASSRGPLLAGGYNEQFF. As DNA, the CDR3 is TGTGCCAGCAGCCGAGGGCCTCTACTAGCGGGAGGGTACAATGAGCAGTTCTTC.

This clone has only a few counts. The chain employs TRBV18 and TRBJ1-3; no reliable D call. The CDR3 extends over 16 amino acids. Trimming took 3 bases from V and 0 from J, leaving 12 bases between them. The germline gives CDR1 KGHSH, CDR2 LQKENI. As DNA, the CDR3 is TGTGCCAGCTCACCTTCGGGGTCGACCTCTGGAAACACCATATATTTT. Translated: CASSPSGSTSGNTIYF.

This clone was seen once. V usage is TRBV11-3 and J usage is TRBJ2-7; 12 nucleotides align to TRBD1. The CDR3 contains 16 residues. Trimming took 1 base from V and 5 from J; bases not matched to a gene: 6. Germline assignment: CDR1 SGHNT and CDR2 YENEEA. The CDR3 region is CASSLGLGQGAHEQYF. CDR3 nucleotide sequence: TGTGCCAGCAGCTTAGGATTGGGACAGGGGGCCCACGAGCAGTACTTC.

This clone has only a few counts. CDR3 sequence: CASSFDRAPDTQYF. The CDR3 DNA follows: TGTGCCAGTAGTTTTGACAGGGCCCCAGATACGCAGTATTTT. This sequence joins TRBV19 and TRBJ2-3; 7 bases are shared with TRBD1. The CDR3 extends over 14 amino acids. Germline loops: CDR1 LNHDA, CDR2 SQIVND (reference sequence). The ends lost 5 bases at V and 4 bases at J; junction bases unmatched: 6.

This clone occurred a few times. The chain couples TRBV7-9 to TRBJ2-5; 7 nucleotides align to TRBD2. The CDR3 has 11 amino acids. The germline V gene encodes CDR1 SEHNR and CDR2 FQNEAQ (reference sequence). Losses at the gene ends were 5 bases for V and 7 bases for J; bases not matched to a gene: 1. The CDR3 DNA sequence: TGTGCCAGCAGCCCGGGAGGGACCCAGTACTTC. This encodes CASSPGGTQYF.

V and J are TRBV5-4 and TRBJ2-1, with TRBD1 matching over 7 bases. This CDR3 spans 15 amino acids. Germline-derived CDR1 and CDR2 are SGHNT and YYREEE (reference sequence). V lost 5 bases, J lost 3 bases, and 8 bases stayed unmatched. The CDR3 protein is CASSRETGNYNEQFF. CDR3 DNA: TGTGCCAGCAGTCGCGAGACAGGGAACTACAATGAGCAGTTCTTC.

V gene TRBV28 combines with J gene TRBJ2-4; 7 bases line up with TRBD1. The trim removed 4 bases at V and 11 bases at J, leaving 11 bases unmatched. This CDR3 comprises 14 residues. Per germline, CDR1 MDHEN and CDR2 SYDVKM. The CDR3 sequence: CASSSPPTGDVQYF. The CDR3 coding sequence is TGTGCCAGCAGTTCCCCGCCCACAGGGGACGTTCAGTACTTC. The full variable domain, rest sourced from reference TRBV28 and TRBJ2-4, is DVKVTQSSRYLVKRTGEKVFLECVQDMDHENMFWYRQDPGLGLRLIYFSYDVKMKEKGDIPEGYSVSREKKERFSLILESASTNQTSMYLCASSSPPTGDVQYFGAGTRLSVL.

The rearrangement links TRBV30 to TRBJ2-2; TRBD2 aligns across 7 bases. The germline CDR1 and CDR2 sequences are GTSNPN and SVGIG (reference sequence). The CDR3 is 13 residues long. The J segment lost 8 bases and the V segment lost 0 bases, leaving 3 bases of the junction unmatched. The CDR3 protein is CAWSVLATGELFF. The CDR3 coding sequence is TGTGCCTGGAGTGTACTAGCGACGGGGGAGCTGTTTTTT.

This clone was seen only once. V is TRBV7-3 and J is TRBJ1-6; D ambiguous. The CDR3 length is 15 residues. The V end was cut by 5 bases, the J end by 0 bases, with 8 bases between. Germline CDR1 SGHTA, CDR2 FQGTGA. The chain's CDR3 is CASSAGTSYNSPLHF. CDR3 nucleotide sequence: TGTGCCAGCAGCGCGGGCACCTCCTATAATTCACCCCTCCACTTT.

V and J are TRBV5-4 and TRBJ2-3, with D perhaps matching TRBD2 (5 bases). Germline-derived CDR1 and CDR2 are SGHNT and YYREEE (reference sequence). The CDR3 is made up of 15 amino acids. V shed 2 bases and J shed 3 bases, with 13 bases lying between them. CDR3: CASSFRLGETDTQYF. In DNA, the CDR3 is TGTGCCAGCAGCTTTAGACTCGGGGAGACAGATACGCAGTATTTT.

The CDR3 DNA sequence: TGCGCCAGCAGCACTACAGGGCGGTATGGCTACACCTTC. This encodes CASSTTGRYGYTF. This rearrangement joins TRBV5-1 to TRBJ1-2; perhaps TRBD1 as D (6 bases). Trimming shortened V by 4 bases and J by 5 bases, and 12 bases separated the two germline ends. This CDR3 is built from 13 residues. In germline, CDR1 is SGHRS, CDR2 YFSETQ.

The V and J genes are TRBV30 and TRBJ2-2, with 9 nucleotides matching TRBD2. The CDR3 consists of 14 residues. Germline V CDR1 and CDR2: GTSNPN, SVGIG (reference sequence). V was clipped by 2 bases and J by 6 bases; unmatched bases: 4. CDR3 region: CAWSRLAGAGELFF. In DNA form, the CDR3 reads TGTGCCTGGAGTAGATTAGCGGGGGCCGGGGAGCTGTTTTTT.

This clone has only one observation. The chain couples TRBV28 to TRBJ2-1, with TRBD1 matching over 9 bases. The CDR3 is 15 residues long. From germline, CDR1 is MDHEN and CDR2 SYDVKM. The ends lost 7 bases at V and 0 bases at J; junction bases unmatched: 4. The CDR3 DNA is TGTGCCAGCAAACAGGGGGCGGGCTCCTACAATGAGCAGTTCTTC. As protein: CASKQGAGSYNEQFF.

This clone was detected a few times. The genes are TRBV29-1 and TRBJ2-3; weak D call: TRBD2 (6 bases). This CDR3 is built from 15 residues. Trimming shortened V by 1 base and J by 0 bases, and 11 bases separated the two germline ends. CDR1 and CDR2 (germline): SQVTM, ANQGSEA. CDR3 DNA sequence: TGCAGCGTTGAAGGGTACAGCGGGAGCACAGATACGCAGTATTTT. It yields the protein CSVEGYSGSTDTQYF.

CDR3 coding DNA: TGTGCCAGCAGTGAACTAGCGGGAGTAGGAAATGAGCAGTTCTTC. It specifies CASSELAGVGNEQFF. The rearrangement uses TRBV6-4 and TRBJ2-1; 11 positions agree with TRBD2. Germline loops: CDR1 MRHNA, CDR2 SNTAGT. The CDR3 runs 15 residues. Unmatched junction bases numbered 5, after V lost 3 bases and J lost 7 bases.

This clone was seen a single time. The V and J genes are TRBV5-5 and TRBJ1-5, with TRBD1 matching over 11 bases. Germline V gives CDR1 SGHKS, CDR2 YYEKEE (reference sequence). This CDR3 comprises 18 residues. Germline trimming cut 5 bases from V and 0 bases from J; bases unmatched to any gene: 10. CDR3 in amino acids: CASSSGTGGPYSNQPQHF. CDR3 nucleotides: TGTGCCAGCAGTTCCGGGACAGGGGGGCCCTATAGCAATCAGCCCCAGCATTTT.

The V call is TRBV7-2, the J call TRBJ2-5; D possibly corresponds to TRBD2 (5 bases). Germline V gene data show CDR1 as SGHTA and CDR2 as FQGNSA. V was shortened by 0 bases and J by 9 bases, with 8 bases between the two germline ends. This CDR3 spans 12 amino acids. The CDR3 region has the DNA TGTGCCAGCAGCTTAGCACGGGAACCCCAGTACTTC. Translating gives CASSLAREPQYF.